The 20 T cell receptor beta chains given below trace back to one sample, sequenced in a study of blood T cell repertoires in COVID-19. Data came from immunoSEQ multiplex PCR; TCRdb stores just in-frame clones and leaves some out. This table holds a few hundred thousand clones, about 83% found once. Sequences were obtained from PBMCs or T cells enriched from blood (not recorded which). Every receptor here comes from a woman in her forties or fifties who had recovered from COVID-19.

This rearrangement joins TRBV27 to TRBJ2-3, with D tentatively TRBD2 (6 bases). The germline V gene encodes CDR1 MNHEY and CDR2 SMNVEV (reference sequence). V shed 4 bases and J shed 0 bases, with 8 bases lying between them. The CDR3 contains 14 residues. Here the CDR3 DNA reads TGTGCCAGCAGTTCGGGACTCAGCACAGATACGCAGTATTTT. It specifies CASSSGLSTDTQYF.

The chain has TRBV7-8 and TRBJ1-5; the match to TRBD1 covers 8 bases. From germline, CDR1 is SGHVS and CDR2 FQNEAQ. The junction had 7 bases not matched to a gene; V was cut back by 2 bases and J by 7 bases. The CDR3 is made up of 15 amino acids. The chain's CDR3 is CASSLQQGAEQPQHF. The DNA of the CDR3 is TGTGCCAGCAGCTTACAGCAGGGGGCTGAACAGCCCCAGCATTTT.

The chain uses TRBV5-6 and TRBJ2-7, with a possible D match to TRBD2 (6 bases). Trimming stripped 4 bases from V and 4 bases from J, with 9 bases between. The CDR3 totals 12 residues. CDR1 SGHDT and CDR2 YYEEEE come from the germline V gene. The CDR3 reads CASSQGTYEQYF. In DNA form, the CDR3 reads TGTGCCAGCAGCCAAGGGACTTACGAGCAGTACTTC.

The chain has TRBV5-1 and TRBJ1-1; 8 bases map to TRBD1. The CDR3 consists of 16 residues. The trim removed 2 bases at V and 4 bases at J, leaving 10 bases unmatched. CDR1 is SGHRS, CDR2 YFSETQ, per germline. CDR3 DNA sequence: TGCGCCAGCAGCTTTAAGACAGGGGTGTATGTCACTGAAGCTTTCTTT. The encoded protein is CASSFKTGVYVTEAFF.

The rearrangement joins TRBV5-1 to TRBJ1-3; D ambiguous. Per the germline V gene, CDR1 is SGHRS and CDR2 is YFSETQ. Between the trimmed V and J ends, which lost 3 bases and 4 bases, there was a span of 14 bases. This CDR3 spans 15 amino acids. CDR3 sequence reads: CASSSAPSLGNTIYF. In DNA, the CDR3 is TGCGCCAGCAGCTCCGCACCCAGTTTAGGAAACACCATATATTTT.

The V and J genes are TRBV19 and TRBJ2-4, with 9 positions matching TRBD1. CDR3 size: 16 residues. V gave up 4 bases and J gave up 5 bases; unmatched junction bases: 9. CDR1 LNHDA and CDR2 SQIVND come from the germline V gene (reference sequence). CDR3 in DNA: TGTGCCAGTAGTAGGTCGGACAGGGGTAGCGAAAACATTCAGTACTTC. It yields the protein CASSRSDRGSENIQYF. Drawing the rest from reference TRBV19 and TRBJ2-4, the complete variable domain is DGGITQSPKYLFRKEGQNVTLSCEQNLNHDAMYWYRQDPGQGLRLIYYSQIVNDFQKGDIAEGYSVSREKKESFPLTVTSAQKNPTAFYLCASSRSDRGSENIQYFGAGTRLSVL.

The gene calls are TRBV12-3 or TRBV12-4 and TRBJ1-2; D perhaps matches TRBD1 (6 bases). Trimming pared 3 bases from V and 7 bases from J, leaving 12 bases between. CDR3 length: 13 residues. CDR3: CASSFAGEGGYTF. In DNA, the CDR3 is TGTGCCAGCAGTTTCGCAGGGGAAGGTGGCTACACCTTC.

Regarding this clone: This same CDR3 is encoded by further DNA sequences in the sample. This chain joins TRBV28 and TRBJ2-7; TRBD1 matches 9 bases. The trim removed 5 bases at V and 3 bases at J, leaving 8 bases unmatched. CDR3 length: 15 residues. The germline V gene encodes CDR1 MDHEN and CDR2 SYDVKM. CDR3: CASSRPGQGSYEQYF. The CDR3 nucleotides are TGTGCCAGCAGTCGGCCGGGACAGGGAAGCTACGAGCAGTACTTC.

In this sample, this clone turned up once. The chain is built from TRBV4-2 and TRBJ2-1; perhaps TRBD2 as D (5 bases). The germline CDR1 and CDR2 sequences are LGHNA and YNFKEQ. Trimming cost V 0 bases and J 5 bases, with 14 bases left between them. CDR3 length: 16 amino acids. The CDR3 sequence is CASSQDAPGLHNEQFF. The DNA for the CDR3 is TGTGCCAGCAGCCAAGATGCCCCCGGACTTCACAATGAGCAGTTCTTC.

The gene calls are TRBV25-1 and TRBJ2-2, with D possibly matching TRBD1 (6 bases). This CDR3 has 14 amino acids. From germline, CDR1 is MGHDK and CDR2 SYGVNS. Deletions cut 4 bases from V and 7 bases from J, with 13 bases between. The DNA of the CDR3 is TGTGCCAGCAGTGGGGACACTTTAATCGGGGAGCTGTTTTTT. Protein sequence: CASSGDTLIGELFF.

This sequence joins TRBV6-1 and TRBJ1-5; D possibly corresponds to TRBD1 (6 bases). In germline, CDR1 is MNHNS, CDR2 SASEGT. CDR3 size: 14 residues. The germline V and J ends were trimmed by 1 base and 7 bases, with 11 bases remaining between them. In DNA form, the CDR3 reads TGTGCCAGCAGTGAAGACAGGGCCGGCCAGCCCCAGCATTTT. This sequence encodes CASSEDRAGQPQHF.

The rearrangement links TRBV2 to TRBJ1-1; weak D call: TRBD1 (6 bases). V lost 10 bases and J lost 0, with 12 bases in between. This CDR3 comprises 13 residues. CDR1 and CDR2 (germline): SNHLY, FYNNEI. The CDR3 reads CATQGPMNTEAFF. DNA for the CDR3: TGTGCCACACAGGGACCCATGAACACTGAAGCTTTCTTT.

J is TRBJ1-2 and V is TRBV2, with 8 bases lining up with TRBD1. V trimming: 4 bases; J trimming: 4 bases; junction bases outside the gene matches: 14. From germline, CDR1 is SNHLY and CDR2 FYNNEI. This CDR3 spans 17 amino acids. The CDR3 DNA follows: TGTGCCAGCAGTGGGTCGAAGGGGACAGGTCTACCCTATGGCTACACCTTC. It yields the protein CASSGSKGTGLPYGYTF.

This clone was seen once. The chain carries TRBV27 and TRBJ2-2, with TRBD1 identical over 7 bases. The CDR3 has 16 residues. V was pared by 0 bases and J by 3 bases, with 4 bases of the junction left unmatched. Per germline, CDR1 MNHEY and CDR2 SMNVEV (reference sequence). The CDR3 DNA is TGTGCCAGCAGTTTATCAGGGGGCCGTGACACCGGGGAGCTGTTTTTT. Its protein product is CASSLSGGRDTGELFF.

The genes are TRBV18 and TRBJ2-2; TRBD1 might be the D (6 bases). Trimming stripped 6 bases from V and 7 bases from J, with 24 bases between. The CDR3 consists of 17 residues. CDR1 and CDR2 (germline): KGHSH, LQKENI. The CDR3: CASSHQNQGSKGGELFF. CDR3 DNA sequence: TGTGCCAGCTCTCACCAAAATCAGGGGTCGAAAGGCGGGGAGCTGTTTTTT.

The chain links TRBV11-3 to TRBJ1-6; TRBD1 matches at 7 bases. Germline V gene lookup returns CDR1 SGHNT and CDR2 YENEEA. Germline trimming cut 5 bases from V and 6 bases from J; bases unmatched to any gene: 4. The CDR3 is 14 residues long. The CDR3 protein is CASSAGTVNSPLHF. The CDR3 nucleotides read TGTGCCAGCAGCGCGGGGACAGTTAATTCACCCCTCCACTTT.

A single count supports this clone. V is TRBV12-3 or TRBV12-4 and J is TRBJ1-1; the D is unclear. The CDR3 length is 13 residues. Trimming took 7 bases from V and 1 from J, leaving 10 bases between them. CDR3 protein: CASTSVANTEAFF. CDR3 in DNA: TGTGCCAGCACCTCGGTTGCGAACACTGAAGCTTTCTTT.

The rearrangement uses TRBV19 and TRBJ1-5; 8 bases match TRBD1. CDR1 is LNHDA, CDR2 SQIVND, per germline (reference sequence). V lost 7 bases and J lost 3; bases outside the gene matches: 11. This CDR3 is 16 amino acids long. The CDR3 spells CASNDRGGITNQPQHF. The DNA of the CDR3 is TGTGCCAGTAACGACAGGGGCGGGATAACCAATCAGCCCCAGCATTTT.

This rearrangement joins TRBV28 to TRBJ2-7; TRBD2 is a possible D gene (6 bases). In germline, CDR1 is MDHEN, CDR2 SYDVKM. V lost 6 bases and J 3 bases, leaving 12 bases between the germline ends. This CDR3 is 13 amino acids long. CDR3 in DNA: TGTGCCAGCAGCCCCGGGAGCCACTACGAGCAGTACTTC. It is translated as CASSPGSHYEQYF. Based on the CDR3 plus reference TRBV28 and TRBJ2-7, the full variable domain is DVKVTQSSRYLVKRTGEKVFLECVQDMDHENMFWYRQDPGLGLRLIYFSYDVKMKEKGDIPEGYSVSREKKERFSLILESASTNQTSMYLCASSPGSHYEQYFGPGTRLTVT.

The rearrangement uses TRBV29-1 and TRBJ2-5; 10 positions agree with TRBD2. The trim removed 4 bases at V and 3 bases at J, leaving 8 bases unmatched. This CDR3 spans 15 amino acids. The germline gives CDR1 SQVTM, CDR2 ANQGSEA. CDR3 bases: TGCAGCGTTGGGAGAAGCGGGGGGGCGGAAGAGACCCAGTACTTC. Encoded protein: CSVGRSGGAEETQYF.